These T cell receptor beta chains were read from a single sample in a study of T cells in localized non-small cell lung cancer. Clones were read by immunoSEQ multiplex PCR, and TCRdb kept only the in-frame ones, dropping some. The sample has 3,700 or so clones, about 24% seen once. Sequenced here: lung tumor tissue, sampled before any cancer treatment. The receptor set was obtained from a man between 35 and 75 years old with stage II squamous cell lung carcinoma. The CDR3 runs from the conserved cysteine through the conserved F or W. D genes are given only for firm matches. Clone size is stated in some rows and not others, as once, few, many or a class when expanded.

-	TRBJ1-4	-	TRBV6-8	TGTGCCAGCAGTTACTCGAAGGGATTGAATGAAAAACTGTTTTTT	CASSYSKGLNEKLFF
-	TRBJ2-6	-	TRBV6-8	TGTGCCAGCAGTTACTCCCCCTCTGGGGCCAACGTCCTGACTTTC	CASSYSPSGANVLTF
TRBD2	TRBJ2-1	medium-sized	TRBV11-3	TGTGCCAGCAGCTTGACGAGCGGGGGGGGCGATGAGCAGTTCTTC	CASSLTSGGGDEQFF
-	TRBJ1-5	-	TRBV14	TGTGCCAGCAGCCAAGATAATCAGCCCCAGCATTTT	CASSQDNQPQHF
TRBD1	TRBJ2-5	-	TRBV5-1	TGCGCCAGCAGCTCCGGACAGGGTGGAGAGACCCAGTACTTC	CASSSGQGGETQYF
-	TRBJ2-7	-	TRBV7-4	TGTGCCAGCAGCTTAACGCCAGATTACGAGCAGTACTTC	CASSLTPDYEQYF
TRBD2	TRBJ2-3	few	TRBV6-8	TGTGCCAGCAGTTATGCGGGGGTAGGCACAGATACGCAGTATTTT	CASSYAGVGTDTQYF
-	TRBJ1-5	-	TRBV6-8	TGTGCCAGCAGTGTCAAGGCAGGGTTTAATCAGCCCCAGCATTTT	CASSVKAGFNQPQHF
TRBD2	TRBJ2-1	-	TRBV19	TGTGCCAGTAGTAGAGGTAGCGGGAGACCCTACAATGAGCAGTTCTTC	CASSRGSGRPYNEQFF
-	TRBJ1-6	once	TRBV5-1	TGCGCCAGCAGCTCTTCGGGGAGGGGTGAATCACCCCTCCACTTT	CASSSSGRGESPLHF
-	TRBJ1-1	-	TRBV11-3	TGTGCCAGCAGCTTGGAAGGTGGGGCAGAGTCGACCGCTTTCTTT	CASSLEGGAESTAFF
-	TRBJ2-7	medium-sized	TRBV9	TGTGCCAGCAGCGAGGGTGGGGGGCCCTCCTACGAGCAGTACTTC	CASSEGGGPSYEQYF
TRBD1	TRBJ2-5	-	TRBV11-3	TGTGCCAGCAGCCCCGGGACAGCGGAGTACCAAGAGACCCAGTACTTC	CASSPGTAEYQETQYF
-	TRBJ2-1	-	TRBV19	TGTGCCAGTAGTATCACGGTTCTGGGCAATGAGCAGTTCTTC	CASSITVLGNEQFF
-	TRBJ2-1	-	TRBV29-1	TGCAGCGTTTGGATGAAAGGAAATGAGCAGTTCTTC	CSVWMKGNEQFF
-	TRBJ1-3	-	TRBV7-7	TGTGCCAGCAGCCAAGATTATTACCGTTTATCTGGAAACACCATATATTTT	CASSQDYYRLSGNTIYF
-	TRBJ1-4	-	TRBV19	TGTGCCAGTAGTATAGGATCAACTAATGAAAAACTGTTTTTT	CASSIGSTNEKLFF
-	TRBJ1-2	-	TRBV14	TGTGCCAGCAGCCAAGTGGGGAGGGGCCGGCGTGGCTACACCTTC	CASSQVGRGRRGYTF
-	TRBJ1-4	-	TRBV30	TGTGCCTGGAGTCGGAGGGGGGCCCCGGAAGAAAAACTGTTTTTT	CAWSRRGAPEEKLFF
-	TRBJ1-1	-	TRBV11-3	TGTGCCAGCAGCATCGGGGTGGGTTTAGGGAACACTGAAGCTTTCTTT	CASSIGVGLGNTEAFF
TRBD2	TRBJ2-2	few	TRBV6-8	TGTGCCATCAGGGGACTAGCGGGTATCGGGGAGCTGTTTTTT	CAIRGLAGIGELFF
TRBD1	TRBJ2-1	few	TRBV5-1	TGCGCCAGCAGCCTGGGACAGAGCTCCTACAATGAGCAGTTCTTC	CASSLGQSSYNEQFF
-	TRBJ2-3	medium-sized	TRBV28	TGTGCCAGCAGTTCCTCAGGGATTACAGATACGCAGTATTTT	CASSSSGITDTQYF
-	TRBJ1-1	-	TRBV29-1	TGCAGCGTTGCTGGGACCCCAAAGGGGAACACTGAAGCTTTCTTT	CSVAGTPKGNTEAFF
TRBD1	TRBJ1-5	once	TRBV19	TGTGCCAGTAGTCCGGACAGGGCGAGGTATCAGCCCCAGCATTTT	CASSPDRARYQPQHF
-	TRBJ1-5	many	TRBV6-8	TGTGCCAGCAGTCGACCTGGGGGCTATCAGCCCCAGCATTTT	CASSRPGGYQPQHF
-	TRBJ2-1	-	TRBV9	TGTGCCAGCAGCGTAGCTCTTACTCCCGGGGAGCAGTTCTTC	CASSVALTPGEQFF
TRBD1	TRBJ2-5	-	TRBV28	TGTGCCAGCAGTTTATCCGGGACAGGGGTAGGGTCCCAGTACTTC	CASSLSGTGVGSQYF
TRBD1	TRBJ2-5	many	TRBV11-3	TGTGCCAGCAGCCGACGACAGGGGGCCCTAGGAGAGACCCAGTACTTC	CASSRRQGALGETQYF
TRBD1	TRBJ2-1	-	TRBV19	TGTGCCAGTAGCTCCGGACAGGGGTCCCTCAATGAGCAGTTCTTC	CASSSGQGSLNEQFF
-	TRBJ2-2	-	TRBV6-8	TGTGCCAGCAGTCAGGCCTTCGGCACCGGGGAGCTGTTTTTT	CASSQAFGTGELFF
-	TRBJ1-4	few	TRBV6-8	TGTGCCAGCAGTCCCCGGGCCCGTACAACTAATGAAAAACTGTTTTTT	CASSPRARTTNEKLFF